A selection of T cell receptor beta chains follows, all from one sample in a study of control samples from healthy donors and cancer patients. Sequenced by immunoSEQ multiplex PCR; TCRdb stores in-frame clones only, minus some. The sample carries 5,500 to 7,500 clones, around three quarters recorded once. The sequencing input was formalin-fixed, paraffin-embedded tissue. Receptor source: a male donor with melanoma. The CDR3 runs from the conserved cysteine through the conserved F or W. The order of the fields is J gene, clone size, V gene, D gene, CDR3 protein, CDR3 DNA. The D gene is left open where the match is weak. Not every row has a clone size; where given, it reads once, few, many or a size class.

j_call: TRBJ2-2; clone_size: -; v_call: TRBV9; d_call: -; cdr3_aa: CASSGGGTPASTGELFF; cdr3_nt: TGTGCCAGCAGCGGAGGCGGGACTCCTGCGAGCACCGGGGAGCTGTTTTTT
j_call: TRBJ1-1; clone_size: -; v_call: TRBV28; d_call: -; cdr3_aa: CASRVRSPTSEAFF; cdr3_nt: TGTGCCAGCCGCGTCAGGAGTCCGACGAGCGAAGCTTTCTTT
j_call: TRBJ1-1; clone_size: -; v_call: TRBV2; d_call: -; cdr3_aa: CASIRPGGDTEAFF; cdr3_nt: TGTGCCAGCATAAGGCCGGGGGGAGACACTGAAGCTTTCTTT
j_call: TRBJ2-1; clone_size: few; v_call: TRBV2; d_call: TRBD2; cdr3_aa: CASRGLAGGPSEQFF; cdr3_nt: TGTGCCAGCAGGGGACTAGCGGGAGGGCCAAGTGAGCAGTTCTTC
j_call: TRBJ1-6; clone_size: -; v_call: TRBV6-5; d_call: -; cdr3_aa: CASSYRYNSPLHF; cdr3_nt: TGTGCCAGCAGTTATCGGTATAATTCACCCCTCCACTTT
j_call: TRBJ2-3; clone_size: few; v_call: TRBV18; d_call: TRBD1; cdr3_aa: CASSPLGQGAGDTQYF; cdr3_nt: TGTGCCAGCTCACCTCTTGGACAGGGGGCAGGGGATACGCAGTATTTT
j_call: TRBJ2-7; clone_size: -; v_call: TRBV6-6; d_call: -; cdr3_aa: CASSYHRSGGSYEQYF; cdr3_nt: TGTGCCAGCAGTTACCATCGGTCAGGGGGGTCCTACGAGCAGTACTTC
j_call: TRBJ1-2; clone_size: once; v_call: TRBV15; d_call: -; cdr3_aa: CATSPSEIFNYGYTF; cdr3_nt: TGTGCCACCAGCCCTTCCGAGATTTTTAACTATGGCTACACCTTC
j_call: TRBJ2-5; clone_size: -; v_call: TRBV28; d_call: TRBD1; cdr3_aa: CASSYHRGREETQYF; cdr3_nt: TGTGCCAGCAGTTACCACAGGGGGCGGGAAGAGACCCAGTACTTC
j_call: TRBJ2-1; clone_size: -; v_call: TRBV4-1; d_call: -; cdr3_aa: CASSRPGVQSGEQFF; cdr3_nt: TGCGCCAGCAGCCGCCCCGGGGTACAATCCGGTGAGCAGTTCTTC
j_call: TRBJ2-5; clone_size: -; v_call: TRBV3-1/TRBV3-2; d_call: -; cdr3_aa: CASSQGAATLETQYF; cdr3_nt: TGTGCCAGCAGCCAAGGCGCGGCCACACTTGAGACCCAGTACTTC
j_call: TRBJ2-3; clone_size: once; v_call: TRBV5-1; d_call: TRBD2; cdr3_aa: CASSDPGLAVTDTQYF; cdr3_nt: TGCGCCAGCAGCGATCCGGGACTAGCGGTCACAGATACGCAGTATTTT
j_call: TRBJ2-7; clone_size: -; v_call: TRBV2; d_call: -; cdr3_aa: CASRSGSYEQYF; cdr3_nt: TGTGCCAGCAGGTCGGGCTCCTACGAGCAGTACTTC
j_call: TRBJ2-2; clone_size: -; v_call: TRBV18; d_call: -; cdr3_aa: CASSPPRGNTGELFF; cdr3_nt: TGTGCCAGCTCACCACCACGGGGGAACACCGGGGAGCTGTTTTTT
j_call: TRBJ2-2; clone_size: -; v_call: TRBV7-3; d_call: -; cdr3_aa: CASSSDRGLPGELFF; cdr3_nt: TGTGCCAGCAGCTCGGACAGAGGGCTGCCCGGGGAGCTGTTTTTT
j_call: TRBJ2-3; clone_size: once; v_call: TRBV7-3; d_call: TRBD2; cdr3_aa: CASSPPASGMRPTQYF; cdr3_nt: TGTGCCAGCAGCCCGCCCGCTAGCGGGATGCGCCCAACGCAGTATTTT
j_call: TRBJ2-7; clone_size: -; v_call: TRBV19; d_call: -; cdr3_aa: CASSAFGGPSYEQYF; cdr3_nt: TGTGCCAGTAGTGCCTTCGGTGGGCCCTCCTACGAGCAGTACTTC
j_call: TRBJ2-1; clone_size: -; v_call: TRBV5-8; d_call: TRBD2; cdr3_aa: CASSFGTSGRGEQFF; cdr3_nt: TGTGCCAGCAGCTTTGGGACTAGCGGGAGGGGTGAGCAGTTCTTC
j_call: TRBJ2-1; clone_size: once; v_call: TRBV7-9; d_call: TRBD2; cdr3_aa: CASRGTSGSSNEQFF; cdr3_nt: TGTGCCAGCAGAGGGACTAGCGGGAGTAGTAATGAGCAGTTCTTC
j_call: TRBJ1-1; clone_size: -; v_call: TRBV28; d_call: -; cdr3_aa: CASSLIVGHTEAFF; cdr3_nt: TGTGCCAGCAGTTTAATAGTGGGGCACACTGAAGCTTTCTTT
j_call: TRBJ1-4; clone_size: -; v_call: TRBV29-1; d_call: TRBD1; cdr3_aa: CSVGLTGKLFF; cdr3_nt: TGCAGCGTTGGACTGACAGGGAAACTGTTTTTT
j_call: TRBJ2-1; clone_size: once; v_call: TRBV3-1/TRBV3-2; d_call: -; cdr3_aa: CATRSGEANEQFF; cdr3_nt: TGTGCCACCAGGAGTGGGGAGGCGAATGAGCAGTTCTTC
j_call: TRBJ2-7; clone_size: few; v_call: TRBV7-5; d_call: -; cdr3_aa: CARSHGLAGVVSYEQYF; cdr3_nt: TGTGCCAGAAGCCACGGACTAGCGGGAGTGGTTTCCTACGAGCAGTACTTC
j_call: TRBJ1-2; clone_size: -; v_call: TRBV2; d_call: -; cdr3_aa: CASSDGGGRGYTF; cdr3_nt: TGTGCCAGCAGTGACGGAGGGGGACGTGGCTACACCTTC
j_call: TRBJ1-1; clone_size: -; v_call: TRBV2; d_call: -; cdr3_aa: CASIPGDTEAFF; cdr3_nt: TGTGCCAGCATTCCAGGAGACACTGAAGCTTTCTTT
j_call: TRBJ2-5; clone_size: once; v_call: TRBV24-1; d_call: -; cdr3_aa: CATKEETQYF; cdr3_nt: TGTGCCACCAAGGAAGAGACCCAGTACTTC
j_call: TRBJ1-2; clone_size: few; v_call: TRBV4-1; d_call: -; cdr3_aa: CASSQVSGAGGYGYTF; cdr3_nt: TGCGCCAGCAGCCAAGTCTCCGGGGCAGGAGGCTATGGCTACACCTTC
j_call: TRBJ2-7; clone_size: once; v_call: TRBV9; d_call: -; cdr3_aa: CASSVVPSSYEQYF; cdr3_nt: TGTGCCAGCAGCGTAGTTCCGAGCTCCTACGAGCAGTACTTC
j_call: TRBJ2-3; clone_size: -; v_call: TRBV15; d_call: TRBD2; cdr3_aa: CATSRPTSGVGDTQYF; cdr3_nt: TGTGCCACCAGCAGACCGACTAGCGGGGTGGGGGATACGCAGTATTTT
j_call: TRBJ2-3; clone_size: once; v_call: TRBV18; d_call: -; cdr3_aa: CASSPGRSPDTQYF; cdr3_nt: TGTGCCAGCTCACCGGGGAGGTCCCCGGATACGCAGTATTTT
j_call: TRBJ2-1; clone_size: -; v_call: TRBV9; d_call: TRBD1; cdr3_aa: CASSAGQAPINEQFF; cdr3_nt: TGTGCCAGCAGTGCCGGACAGGCGCCTATCAATGAGCAGTTCTTC
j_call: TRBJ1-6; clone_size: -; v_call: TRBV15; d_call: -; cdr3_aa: CATSRDGSPLHF; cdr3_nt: TGTGCCACCAGCAGAGATGGTTCACCCCTCCACTTT
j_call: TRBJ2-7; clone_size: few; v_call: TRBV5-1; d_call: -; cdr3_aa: CASSPPPGEQYF; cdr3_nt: TGCGCCAGCAGCCCACCTCCGGGGGAACAGTACTTC
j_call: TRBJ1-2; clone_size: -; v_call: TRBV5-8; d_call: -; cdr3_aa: CASGHFYGYTF; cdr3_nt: TGTGCCAGCGGTCATTTCTATGGCTACACCTTC
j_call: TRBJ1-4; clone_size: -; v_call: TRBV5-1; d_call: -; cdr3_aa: CASSPWGLERLFF; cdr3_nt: TGCGCCAGCAGCCCCTGGGGGCTTGAACGACTGTTTTTT
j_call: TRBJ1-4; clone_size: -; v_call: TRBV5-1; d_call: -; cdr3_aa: CASSLMGRNEKLFF; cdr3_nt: TGCGCCAGCAGCTTGATGGGGCGGAATGAAAAACTGTTTTTT
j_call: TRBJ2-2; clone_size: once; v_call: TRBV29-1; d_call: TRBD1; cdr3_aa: CSVEQGATGELFF; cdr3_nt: TGCAGCGTAGAACAGGGGGCGACCGGGGAGCTGTTTTTT
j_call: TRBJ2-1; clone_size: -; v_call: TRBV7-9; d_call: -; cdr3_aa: CATGRNYYNEQFF; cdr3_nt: TGTGCCACAGGAAGGAATTATTACAATGAGCAGTTCTTC
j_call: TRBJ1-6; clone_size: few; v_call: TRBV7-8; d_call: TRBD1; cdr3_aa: CASSLYGQGSSPLHF; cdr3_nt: TGTGCCAGCAGCCTTTACGGACAGGGCAGTTCACCCCTCCACTTT